This TCR beta chain is from a study of blood T cells in healthy people across ages (dated by TCRdb to between 2014 and 2017). Looking at the study overall: In model experiments, template switching captured about one uniquely barcoded TCR beta cDNA molecule for every two T cells. The study measured age-related changes in TCR beta repertoire diversity using deep sequencing normalized with unique cDNA molecular identifiers. Four age groups were formed from the donors: young (average roughly 16 years), middle-aged (more than 35), aged (approximately 60) and long-lived (about 80). Donors of different ages were randomly distributed across sequencing lanes to avoid experimental bias. For two donors (one aged 18 to 29 and one aged 80 or older), the study analyzed two additional independent replicas of 1 million unique cDNA reads from the same blood draw. The paper's findings and limits, for the study overall: Bulk unsorted PBMC profiling prevented conclusive comparison of naive and antigen-experienced compartments. Estimates of total diversity based on one million sequenced T cells were regarded as lower bounds and as underestimates. Observed TCR beta diversity per million T cells fell roughly linearly with age, and a significant reduction was already apparent by age roughly 40. There was a strong correlation between observed TCR beta diversity and the percentage of naive T cells measured by flow cytometry. Donor CMV infection status was unknown, potentially confounding age-related changes in expanded clonotypes. Compared with the aged group, the long-lived group had more naive CD4+ T cells, fewer expanded clones and increased TCR diversity, a pattern suggesting age selection.

The roughly 39 donors, aged about 6 to 95 years, were systemically healthy Caucasian individuals from Russia. Each donor gave ten milliliters of peripheral blood, drawn into EDTA-treated Vacutainer tubes. PBMCs were isolated by Ficoll-Paque density-gradient centrifugation, with at least 7 million obtained per sample. Total RNA was extracted from PBMCs with Trizol reagent, with at least 6 micrograms obtained per sample. The percentages of naive CD45RAhigh/CD27high T cells were determined by flow cytometry on a PBMC aliquot from every donor. Receptor libraries were prepared by 5' RACE. The data were produced on an Illumina HiSeq 2500. The second PCR ran for about 7 to 11 cycles and used a J-beta primer mix along with a sample-barcoded 5' primer. A unique molecular identifier was introduced onto each TCR beta cDNA molecule by a template-switch 5' adaptor carrying 12 random nucleotides. At least 2.5 million CDR3-containing paired-end reads were obtained from each sample. First-strand cDNA was synthesized from all RNA with the Mint cDNA synthesis kit, primed by a TRBC-specific oligonucleotide. After uracil-DNA glycosylase treatment, a first 18-cycle PCR used universal primers M1SS and BC2_uni_R on all cDNA. Concerning the study's data processing: For normalization, 1 million high-quality reads, each with a distinct molecular identifier, were randomly selected from each sample. Instead of being binned into consensus sequences, reads that shared molecular identifiers were thrown out. MiTCR, set to a Q25 quality threshold and the strictest error-elimination algorithm, was used for CDR3 identification, clonotype clustering and error correction. A nonparametric unseen species model using Euler transformation provided a lower-bound estimate of total TCR beta diversity. TCRdb's own reprocessing of the public reads used fastp at Q25 and MiXCR and kept productive beta chains. Rows matching on CDR3 protein sequence are summarized as one entry with the most common DNA and genes. It is TCRdb's table, rather than the study itself, that gives the V and J calls and clone size. This sample gives 600,000 or so distinct CDR3 sequences in total; about 30% of them show up just once. In total, the top ten clones hold about a sixth of the sample.

As concerns this clonotype: It lacks a known antigen. One base away there is no much larger clone; base qualities are not given.

The sequence was collected from a woman of 80 years or more in good health. Sample: blood.

The DNA sequence is given as TGCGCCAGCAGCTTGGAATCTTACCCCACAGATACGCAGTATTTT. Its protein is CASSLESYPTDTQYF. The chain is assembled from TRBV5-1 and TRBJ2-3; the D gene lacks a confident call. Reading from cysteine to phenylalanine, the CDR3 counts 15 amino acids. This entry keeps only the CDR3 DNA: 45 bases, framed from base 1. From the germline V gene, CDR1 is SGHRS and CDR2 is YFSETQ. Between the V and J ends, shortened by 0 bases and 2 bases respectively, the junction contains 10 bases.